This entry describes one T cell receptor beta chain. The entry originates in a study of blood T cells in healthy people across ages. Next came a second PCR, run for roughly 7 to 12 cycles, which used a sample-barcoded 5' primer along with a J-beta primer mix. A template-switch adaptor containing 12 random nucleotides labeled each cDNA molecule. TCRdb fed the 5' RACE reads into MiXCR, producing one record per CDR3 protein. In the table there are about 620,000 distinct CDR3 sequences, under 25% of which are singletons. This TCR derives from a man between 70 and 80 years old in good health. The sequencing input was blood.

CDR3 region: CASSTDRWVRYEQYF. The CDR3 DNA reads TGTGCCAGCAGTACCGACAGGTGGGTCCGCTACGAGCAGTACTTC. The chain employs TRBV12-3 or TRBV12-4 and TRBJ2-7, with a weak D call TRBD1 (6 bases). Trimming took 5 bases from V and 3 from J, leaving 17 bases between them. The CDR3 contains 15 residues.